These 18 T cell receptor beta chains were sequenced from one sample in a study of T cell repertoires in cytomegalovirus infection. TCRdb fed the reads into MiXCR, producing one record per CDR3 protein. The sample gives some 700,000 distinct CDR3 sequences, 35% to 40% of which show up once; roughly 2.8% is in the top ten. Sequenced: PBMCs. The receptor set was obtained from a human donor in good health (CMV status not recorded). Some clones in this sample may be carry-over from other donors' samples.

This clonotype has only a few counts. The V call is TRBV12-3 or TRBV12-4, the J call TRBJ2-1; tentatively, D is TRBD2 (6 bases). Trimming pared 6 bases from V and 5 bases from J, leaving 23 bases between. CDR3 size: 17 residues. CDR3 sequence (DNA): TGTGCCAGCAGCCCTCGGCGCTCTGCGGGGCTTAACAATGAGCAGTTCTTC. This encodes CASSPRRSAGLNNEQFF.

This clonotype occurred a few times. The chain employs TRBV7-8 and TRBJ1-5, with D possibly TRBD1 on 6 matching bases. CDR3 length equals 14 residues. Germline V gene lookup returns CDR1 SGHVS and CDR2 FQNEAQ. V lost 4 bases, J lost 6 bases, and 13 bases lay in between. Written as DNA, the CDR3 is TGTGCCAGCAGCTCGGTCCAGGGGCGTCAGCCCCAGCATTTT. Its protein product is CASSSVQGRQPQHF.

This clonotype was detected ten times or more. The chain couples TRBV7-4 to TRBJ2-7; a weak D match, TRBD2 (5 bases). Trimming shortened V by 5 bases and J by 0 bases, and 23 bases separated the two germline ends. This CDR3 is 18 amino acids long. Germline V lookup: CDR1 SGHVT, CDR2 SQSDAQ. The CDR3 DNA is TGTGCCAGCAGCCCCTGGACTCGCGCCGACTTCAGCTCCTACGAGCAGTACTTC. It yields the protein CASSPWTRADFSSYEQYF.

Only a few counts were recorded for this clonotype. In DNA, the CDR3 is TGTGCCAGCACCTCTCGTCGCGGGAGGGCGTTGAATAATGAGCAGTTCTTC. Its protein product is CASTSRRGRALNNEQFF. The rearrangement joins TRBV6-6 to TRBJ2-1; 9 bases agree with TRBD2. CDR3 length: 17 amino acids. Germline assignment: CDR1 MNHNY and CDR2 SVGAGI (reference sequence). With V trimmed by 7 bases and J by 7 bases, 17 bases remained unmatched.

Regarding this clonotype: Sequence at one end of the junction differs from germline and may be a read error. The rearrangement joins TRBV7-7 to TRBJ2-5; tentatively, D is TRBD1 (6 bases). The CDR3 runs 16 residues. From germline, CDR1 is SSHAT and CDR2 FNYEAQ (reference sequence). The CDR3 nucleotides read TGTGCTAGCAGCTTAGGGGGACCGAGAAGCCAAGAGACCCAGTACTTC. This codes for CASSLGGPRSQETQYF.

The chain recombines TRBV7-6 with TRBJ2-5; TRBD1 agrees at 12 bases. Germline CDR1 is SGHVS and CDR2 is FNYEAQ. The ends lost 3 bases at V and 4 bases at J; junction bases unmatched: 9. This CDR3 comprises 17 residues. CDR3 DNA: TGTGCCAGCAGCTTGAGGGGACAGGGGGCTATCGGAGAGACCCAGTACTTC. Translating it yields CASSLRGQGAIGETQYF.

The V and J genes are TRBV20-1 and TRBJ2-1; D could derive from TRBD1 or TRBD2 (5 bases each). Trimming removed 6 bases at V and 5 bases at J, with 11 bases between. Germline V gives CDR1 DFQATT, CDR2 SNEGSKA (reference sequence). The CDR3 totals 12 residues. CDR3: CSAARDHNEQFF. In nucleotides, the CDR3 is TGCAGTGCAGCACGGGACCACAATGAGCAGTTCTTC.

In this sample, this clonotype turned up a few times. The V gene is TRBV28, the J gene TRBJ1-5; D ambiguous. V gave up 6 bases and J gave up 3 bases, with 15 bases separating them. Germline V lookup: CDR1 MDHEN, CDR2 SYDVKM. The CDR3 contains 15 residues. CDR3 sequence reads: CASSLTGSPNQPQHF. DNA of the CDR3: TGTGCCAGCAGCCTGACGGGGTCCCCCAATCAGCCCCAGCATTTT. Filled out from reference TRBV28 and TRBJ1-5, the complete variable domain reads DVKVTQSSRYLVKRTGEKVFLECVQDMDHENMFWYRQDPGLGLRLIYFSYDVKMKEKGDIPEGYSVSREKKERFSLILESASTNQTSMYLCASSLTGSPNQPQHFGDGTRLSIL.

This clonotype showed up just a few times. The chain links TRBV2 to TRBJ2-7; 7 bases match TRBD1. Germline lookup yields CDR1 SNHLY and CDR2 FYNNEI. The junction had 6 bases not matched to a gene; V was cut back by 3 bases and J by 1 base. The CDR3 runs to 15 residues. The CDR3 protein is CASSEDRISSYEQYF. Written as DNA, the CDR3 is TGTGCCAGCAGTGAGGACAGGATAAGTTCCTACGAGCAGTACTTC.

A few counts support this clonotype. The rearrangement uses TRBV2 and TRBJ2-7; D possibly corresponds to TRBD1 (6 bases). Germline V gives CDR1 SNHLY, CDR2 FYNNEI. Between the trimmed V and J ends, which lost 3 bases and 1 base, there was a span of 7 bases. The CDR3 is 13 residues long. CDR3 region: CASSEQGSYEQYF. CDR3 in DNA: TGTGCCAGCAGTGAGCAGGGGTCCTACGAGCAGTACTTC.

This clonotype was counted a few times. The rearrangement uses TRBV6-6 and TRBJ2-7, with D unclear. Germline V CDR1 and CDR2: MNHNY, SVGAGI (reference sequence). The V and J ends lost 0 bases and 1 base respectively, with 7 bases between them. This CDR3 comprises 14 residues. Here the CDR3 reads CASSYSEWSYEQYF. The DNA for the CDR3 is TGTGCCAGCAGTTACTCGGAGTGGTCCTACGAGCAGTACTTC.

The rearrangement joins TRBV29-1 to TRBJ2-7; D is possibly TRBD1 (5 bases). CDR1 SQVTM and CDR2 ANQGSEA come from the germline V gene. The CDR3 runs 12 residues. Trimming removed 2 bases at V and 2 bases at J, with 7 bases between. The CDR3 region is CSVEPGPYEQYF. The CDR3 DNA is TGCAGCGTTGAACCAGGGCCCTACGAGCAGTACTTC.

About this clonotype: The conserved closing phenylalanine or tryptophan is absent in this CDR3, likely reflecting a read error. The chain carries TRBV6-6 and TRBJ2-7; D is possibly TRBD1 or TRBD2 (5 bases each). The V gene's germline CDR1 is MNHNY and CDR2 SVGAGI (reference sequence). V lost 4 bases and J lost 2, with 12 bases in between. The CDR3 is 14 residues long. The CDR3 DNA reads TGTGCCAGCAGTTCGGGACGCACCACCTACGAGCAGTACTCC. Protein sequence: CASSSGRTTYEQYS.

The V call is TRBV5-1, the J call TRBJ2-7; tentative D call: TRBD2 (5 bases). Germline V gives CDR1 SGHRS, CDR2 YFSETQ. The CDR3 runs to 15 residues. V lost 5 bases to trimming and J lost 5 bases, with 20 bases between them. CDR3 DNA: TGCGCCAGCAGTGTGAAGGGCGGGCTCCCCCACGAGCAGTACTTC. This encodes CASSVKGGLPHEQYF.

This clonotype was seen a handful of times. The gene calls are TRBV29-1 and TRBJ2-3; 11 nucleotides match TRBD2. Germline V gene lookup returns CDR1 SQVTM and CDR2 ANQGSEA. Trimming took 6 bases from V and 4 from J; bases not matched to a gene: 6. This CDR3 contains 14 residues. For the CDR3, the DNA is TGCAGCGTCGAACTAGCGGGAGTCGCAGATACGCAGTATTTT. This codes for CSVELAGVADTQYF.

CDR3 nucleotide sequence: TGTGCCAGCAGCGTAGAAGGGACGGGGGCCAAAAACATTCAGTACTTC. It yields the protein CASSVEGTGAKNIQYF. V is TRBV9 and J is TRBJ2-4; D assignment may be TRBD1 or TRBD2 (5 bases each). Germline V gives CDR1 SGDLS, CDR2 YYNGEE. Trimming took 0 bases from V and 1 from J, leaving 11 bases between them. The CDR3 length is 16 residues. Supplemented by reference TRBV9 and TRBJ2-4, the full variable domain reads DSGVTQTPKHLITATGQRVTLRCSPRSGDLSVYWYQQSLDQGLQFLIQYYNGEERAKGNILERFSAQQFPDLHSELNLSSLELGDSALYFCASSVEGTGAKNIQYFGAGTRLSVL.

With regard to this clonotype: Mismatch with germline at one junction end may stem from a read error. The V call is TRBV7-9, the J call TRBJ2-3; D is possibly TRBD2 (6 bases). This CDR3 region has 15 residues. CDR1 and CDR2 from the germline V gene are SEHNR and FQNEAQ (reference sequence). CDR3 residues: CSSSPGTGSTDTQYF. As DNA, the CDR3 is TGTTCCAGCAGCCCCGGGACTGGTAGCACAGATACGCAGTATTTT.

This clonotype was counted a few times. The genes are TRBV6-6 and TRBJ1-2; tentative D call: TRBD1 (5 bases). Germline-derived CDR1 and CDR2 are MNHNY and SVGAGI (reference sequence). This CDR3 region has 15 residues. V was clipped by 0 bases and J by 4 bases, with 12 bases between them. CDR3 DNA: TGTGCCAGCAGTTACTCGGGAGGGGAGGCCTATGGCTACACCTTC. It encodes CASSYSGGEAYGYTF.